Below are 32 T cell receptor beta chains sequenced from a single sample in a study of blood T cell repertoires in COVID-19. The protocol was immunoSEQ multiplex PCR, while the TCRdb copy is restricted to in-frame clones and leaves out a portion. The sample contains 230,000 or so clones, more than 80% of which appear only once. The sample taken for sequencing was peripheral blood. These receptors all stem from a woman of 80 years or more with COVID-19, enrolled during active disease.

This clone came up once. The J gene is TRBJ1-1, the V gene TRBV2, with no clear D. The CDR3 loop spans 13 amino acids. The V gene lost 8 bases and the J gene lost 4 bases, with 14 bases spanning the gap. Germline CDR1 SNHLY, CDR2 FYNNEI. The CDR3 spells CASREGVRTEAFF. The CDR3 region has the DNA TGTGCCAGCCGGGAGGGTGTGCGCACTGAAGCTTTCTTT.

V gene TRBV3-1 (or the pseudogene TRBV3-2) combines with J gene TRBJ2-1, with D perhaps matching TRBD2 (6 bases). V was pared by 3 bases and J by 4 bases, with 16 bases between. Germline CDR1 is LGHDT and CDR2 is YNNKEL (reference sequence). CDR3 length: 16 residues. For the CDR3, the DNA is TGTGCCAGCAGCCAGTCTCCAGCGGGTATTTACAATGAGCAGTTCTTC. It is translated as CASSQSPAGIYNEQFF.

The rearrangement uses TRBV2 and TRBJ2-1; perhaps TRBD2 as D (5 bases). Between the trimmed V and J ends, which lost 7 bases and 0 bases, there was a span of 16 bases. CDR1 and CDR2 from the germline V gene are SNHLY and FYNNEI. The CDR3 is 16 residues long. The CDR3 sequence is CASKEGGLSSYNEQFF. The CDR3, as DNA: TGTGCCAGCAAAGAGGGCGGACTGAGCTCCTACAATGAGCAGTTCTTC.

This clone came up a few times. In nucleotides, the CDR3 is TGTGCCTGGAGTGCAAAGGGGGAGATAACGGTCCAGCCCCAGCATTTT. Protein sequence: CAWSAKGEITVQPQHF. V and J are TRBV30 and TRBJ1-5, with D possibly being TRBD1 (6 bases). The CDR3 is 16 residues long. Per the germline V gene, CDR1 is GTSNPN and CDR2 is SVGIG (reference sequence). Trimming left V 1 base short and J 7 bases short, with 20 bases between. Using reference TRBV30 and TRBJ1-5 for the parts outside the CDR3, the full variable domain is SQTIHQWPATLVQPVGSPLSLECTVEGTSNPNLYWYRQAAGRGLQLLFYSVGIGQISSEVPQNLSASRPQDRQFILSSKKLLLSDSGFYLCAWSAKGEITVQPQHFGDGTRLSIL.

The chain carries TRBV15 and TRBJ1-1; 9 bases map to TRBD1. Trimming took 3 bases from V and 6 from J; bases not matched to a gene: 8. This CDR3 contains 15 residues. Germline assignment: CDR1 LNHNV and CDR2 YYDKDF (reference sequence). The CDR3 DNA is TGTGCCACCAGCAGGCCGGGACAGGGAGTTTCTGAAGCTTTCTTT. It encodes CATSRPGQGVSEAFF.

The chain recombines TRBV27 with TRBJ2-6, with TRBD1 identical over 7 bases. The CDR3 has 16 residues. Trimming at V came to 3 bases and at J to 0 bases, leaving 2 bases not matched to a gene. Germline CDR1 MNHEY, CDR2 SMNVEV (reference sequence). The CDR3 coding sequence is TGTGCCAGCAGTTTTGGGACAGTCTCTGGGGCCAACGTCCTGACTTTC. This encodes CASSFGTVSGANVLTF.

This chain links TRBV28 with TRBJ1-2; perhaps TRBD1 as D (6 bases). This CDR3 has 14 residues. With 6 bases removed from V and 0 bases from J, the gap between germline ends came to 11 bases. Germline CDR1 reads MDHEN; CDR2 reads SYDVKM. The CDR3 here is CASRGGRANYGYTF. In DNA, the CDR3 is TGTGCCAGCAGGGGGGGGCGAGCTAACTATGGCTACACCTTC.

The rearrangement links TRBV18 to TRBJ1-5; D ambiguous. CDR1 is KGHSH and CDR2 is LQKENI in the germline V gene. The CDR3 totals 13 residues. V was pared by 4 bases and J by 5 bases, with 9 bases between. Here the CDR3 DNA reads TGTGCCAGCTCACTATCTAGAGATCAGCCCCAGCATTTT. It specifies CASSLSRDQPQHF.

This clone was found once. The genes are TRBV6-6 and TRBJ1-2, with D possibly TRBD1 on 5 matching bases. Germline V gene data show CDR1 as MNHNY and CDR2 as SVGAGI (reference sequence). V dropped 8 bases and J dropped 7 bases, with 14 bases sitting between them. The CDR3 sequence is 12 residues long. The DNA for the CDR3 is TGTGCCAGCTCGGGGGGTGGTTCTGGCTACACCTTC. Translating gives CASSGGGSGYTF.

This chain uses TRBV6-1 with TRBJ1-5; no firm D call. The CDR3 is 13 residues long. V was cut by 2 bases and J by 7 bases, with 9 bases left in between. Germline V lookup: CDR1 MNHNS, CDR2 SASEGT. The CDR3 spells CASSESSYQPQHF. CDR3 coding DNA: TGTGCCAGCAGTGAATCCAGTTACCAGCCCCAGCATTTT.

This chain connects TRBV7-2 to TRBJ1-4, with D possibly TRBD1 on 5 matching bases. The CDR3 is 13 residues long. Trimming removed 4 bases from V and 3 bases from J, with 6 bases in between. Germline lookup yields CDR1 SGHTA and CDR2 FQGNSA. This CDR3 reads CASSSRANEKLFF. In DNA, the CDR3 is TGTGCCAGCAGCTCCAGGGCTAATGAAAAACTGTTTTTT.

J is TRBJ1-5 and V is TRBV2; tentative D call: TRBD1 (5 bases). The CDR3 is 15 residues long. The germline CDR1 and CDR2 sequences are SNHLY and FYNNEI. V was shortened by 1 base and J by 2 bases, with 9 bases between the two germline ends. DNA of the CDR3: TGTGCCAGCAGTGAAGTGGGGCAGGGCAATCAGCCCCAGCATTTT. This sequence encodes CASSEVGQGNQPQHF.

V and J are TRBV3-1 (or the pseudogene TRBV3-2) and TRBJ1-5, with 11 bases fitting TRBD1. The CDR3 contains 15 residues. The J segment lost 4 bases and the V segment lost 1 base, leaving 0 bases of the junction unmatched. CDR1 LGHDT and CDR2 YNNKEL come from the germline V gene (reference sequence). The CDR3 coding sequence is TGTGCCAGCAGCCAAGGGGACAGGGGGAATCAGCCCCAGCATTTT. Its translation is CASSQGDRGNQPQHF.

The chain combines TRBV27 with TRBJ1-2; TRBD1 is a possible D gene (5 bases). V gave up 3 bases and J gave up 8 bases, with 13 bases separating them. The CDR3 is 13 amino acids. Germline assignment: CDR1 MNHEY and CDR2 SMNVEV (reference sequence). In DNA form, the CDR3 reads TGTGCCAGCAGTTTCTCGGGGGGAAAGGGCTACACCTTC. Its protein is CASSFSGGKGYTF.

The chain uses TRBV6-2 or TRBV6-3 and TRBJ1-2; D is unclear. CDR1 MNHEY and CDR2 SVGEGT come from the germline V gene. There are 15 residues in the CDR3. Trimming shortened V by 0 bases and J by 4 bases, and 12 bases separated the two germline ends. Here the CDR3 reads CASSYSTVYLYGYTF. In nucleotides, the CDR3 is TGTGCCAGCAGTTACTCAACAGTGTACCTCTATGGCTACACCTTC.

The rearrangement joins TRBV9 to TRBJ2-2; D is unresolved. Germline CDR1 and CDR2: SGDLS and YYNGEE. The CDR3 has 15 amino acids. Trimming removed 5 bases at V and 1 base at J, with 12 bases between. This CDR3 is CASSFDTLNTGELFF. The CDR3 region has the DNA TGTGCCAGCAGTTTTGACACGCTGAACACCGGGGAGCTGTTTTTT.

This clone was seen a single time. This chain connects TRBV7-9 to TRBJ2-5, with D possibly matching TRBD2 (5 bases). The V end lost 5 bases, the J end lost 2 bases, and 6 bases lay between the germline ends. The V gene's germline CDR1 is SEHNR and CDR2 FQNEAQ (reference sequence). The CDR3 length is 12 residues. The CDR3 sequence is CASSRTQETQYF. CDR3 bases: TGTGCCAGCAGCCGGACTCAAGAGACCCAGTACTTC.

The V gene is TRBV19, the J gene TRBJ2-7; D is unclear. Deletions cut 4 bases from V and 5 bases from J, with 12 bases between. This CDR3 is built from 13 residues. The germline gives CDR1 LNHDA, CDR2 SQIVND (reference sequence). The CDR3 sequence is CASSTETTHEQYF. CDR3 in DNA: TGTGCCAGTAGTACTGAAACAACCCACGAGCAGTACTTC.

This chain uses TRBV10-1 with TRBJ2-1; TRBD2 is a possible D gene (6 bases). Per the germline V gene, CDR1 is WNHNN and CDR2 is SYGVQD (reference sequence). Trimming left V 10 bases short and J 12 bases short, with 31 bases between. The length of the CDR3 is 16 residues. Here the CDR3 reads CATFRDLIFNMFGQFF. The CDR3 DNA reads TGCGCCACCTTCCGGGACTTGATCTTCAATATGTTCGGGCAGTTCTTC.

This clone was seen once. Other DNA sequences in this sample translate to the same CDR3. This chain links TRBV18 with TRBJ1-1; possible D gene TRBD1, 6 bases. V was shortened by 3 bases and J by 2 bases, with 7 bases between the two germline ends. Germline assignment: CDR1 KGHSH and CDR2 LQKENI. The CDR3 has 13 residues. The CDR3 region is CASSPGQNTEAFF. CDR3 DNA: TGTGCCAGCTCACCGGGACAAAACACTGAAGCTTTCTTT.

The chain is built from TRBV6-6 and TRBJ1-2, with D perhaps TRBD1 (5 bases). The germline CDR1 and CDR2 sequences are MNHNY and SVGAGI (reference sequence). V shed 5 bases and J shed 1 base, with 20 bases lying between them. CDR3 length: 17 residues. CDR3 residues: CASSPRDYSEVNYGYTF. The CDR3 nucleotides are TGTGCCAGCAGTCCACGGGACTATTCAGAAGTTAACTATGGCTACACCTTC.

The chain uses TRBV7-2 and TRBJ2-7, with 10 bases lining up with TRBD2. Germline lookup yields CDR1 SGHTA and CDR2 FQGNSA. CDR3 length: 15 residues. With V trimmed by 3 bases and J by 3 bases, 5 bases remained unmatched. As DNA, the CDR3 is TGTGCCAGCAGCTTCGAAGCGGGAGGGTACTACGAGCAGTACTTC. Encoded protein: CASSFEAGGYYEQYF.

The gene calls are TRBV20-1 and TRBJ2-7; D is uncertain. From germline, CDR1 is DFQATT and CDR2 SNEGSKA (reference sequence). The CDR3 spans 11 residues. The V and J ends lost 3 bases and 4 bases respectively, with 7 bases between them. CDR3 DNA sequence: TGCAGTGCTAGGACAACTTACGAGCAGTACTTC. Translated: CSARTTYEQYF.

J is TRBJ2-1 and V is TRBV28, with D possibly TRBD2 on 7 matching bases. Trimming took off 6 bases at V and 0 bases at J, with 18 bases between the two ends. This CDR3 has 17 amino acids. Germline values: CDR1 MDHEN, CDR2 SYDVKM. CDR3 bases: TGTGCCAGCAGGGCAAGGGGCGGGGGCAGCTCCTACAATGAGCAGTTCTTC. Protein: CASRARGGGSSYNEQFF.

V and J are TRBV28 and TRBJ1-1, with D hard to call. V lost 5 bases and J lost 1, with 8 bases in between. Germline V gene data show CDR1 as MDHEN and CDR2 as SYDVKM. This CDR3 has 13 residues. The CDR3 loop reads CASSELGNTEAFF. CDR3 DNA: TGTGCCAGCAGTGAACTCGGGAACACTGAAGCTTTCTTT.

This clone has more than one count but fewer than ten. Other nucleotide sequences in the sample specify the same CDR3. The rearrangement joins TRBV29-1 to TRBJ1-5; 9 nucleotides align to TRBD1. This CDR3 is 12 amino acids long. J lost 5 bases, V lost 4 bases, and 0 bases had no gene match. CDR1 and CDR2 from the germline V gene are SQVTM and ANQGSEA. DNA of the CDR3: TGCAGCGTTGGACAGGGGGATCAGCCCCAGCATTTT. Amino acids: CSVGQGDQPQHF.

The chain has TRBV7-9 and TRBJ1-1; no clear D gene. The CDR3 runs 13 residues. Germline CDR1 is SEHNR and CDR2 is FQNEAQ (reference sequence). Trimming pared 2 bases from V and 6 bases from J, leaving 10 bases between. CDR3 in amino acids: CASSLSLMPEAFF. For the CDR3, the DNA is TGTGCCAGCAGCTTATCCCTAATGCCTGAAGCTTTCTTT.

This chain uses TRBV5-7 with TRBJ2-5, with 8 positions matching TRBD2. TRBV5-7 is noted as an ORF with a role that remains uncertain. The CDR3 is made up of 16 amino acids. CDR3 coding DNA: TGTGCAACCCCCCCTGAGCGGGAGTTGTGCGAGGAGACCCAGTACTTC. Translation: CATPPERELCEETQYF.

This clone has only one observation. The chain carries TRBV19 and TRBJ2-1; D gene uncertain. The CDR3 is 15 residues long. The V and J ends lost 2 bases and 8 bases respectively, with 16 bases between them. Germline-derived CDR1 and CDR2 are LNHDA and SQIVND (reference sequence). CDR3 loop: CASSIPGSTFHEQFF. CDR3 nucleotides: TGTGCCAGTAGTATACCCGGGTCTACATTCCATGAGCAGTTCTTC.

V and J are TRBV7-3 and TRBJ2-3; TRBD2 is a possible D gene (5 bases). With 3 bases removed from V and 3 bases from J, the gap between germline ends came to 16 bases. The germline gives CDR1 SGHTA, CDR2 FQGTGA. The CDR3 is made up of 16 amino acids. CDR3 nucleotide sequence: TGTGCCAGCAGCTTGGAGCGCCCCCGGGGTACAGATACGCAGTATTTT. Translating gives CASSLERPRGTDTQYF.

This chain uses TRBV18 with TRBJ2-5; D is perhaps TRBD2 (6 bases). This CDR3 region has 14 residues. Germline CDR1 is KGHSH and CDR2 is LQKENI. With 6 bases removed from V and 4 bases from J, the gap between germline ends came to 15 bases. This chain's CDR3 is CASSPYGAGETQYF. The CDR3 DNA sequence: TGTGCCAGCTCGCCTTACGGAGCGGGAGAGACCCAGTACTTC. Full variable domain (outside the CDR3, taken from reference TRBV18 and TRBJ2-5): NAGVMQNPRHLVRRRGQEARLRCSPMKGHSHVYWYRQLPEEGLKFMVYLQKENIIDESGMPKERFSAEFPKEGPSILRIQQVVRGDSAAYFCASSPYGAGETQYFGPGTRLLVL.

The V call is TRBV7-2, the J call TRBJ2-5; 9 positions match TRBD2. With 4 bases clipped from V and 5 bases from J, the junction kept 14 bases outside the gene matches. Germline loops: CDR1 SGHTA, CDR2 FQGNSA. This CDR3 has 17 amino acids. The CDR3 region has the DNA TGTGCCAGCAGCTGGGGGGGGTTAGCGGGAGTCGCTGAGACCCAGTACTTC. Translating gives CASSWGGLAGVAETQYF. The complete variable domain, with remaining parts taken from reference TRBV7-2 and TRBJ2-5, reads GAGVSQSPSNKVTEKGKDVELRCDPISGHTALYWYRQSLGQGLEFLIYFQGNSAPDKSGLPSDRFSAERTGGSVSTLTIQRTQQEDSAVYLCASSWGGLAGVAETQYFGPGTRLLVL.